This T cell receptor (beta chain) was found in a study of identical twins. Study conclusions and caveats: Weaker excess twin sharing was seen among beta out-of-frame sequences.

There are a few counts of this clonotype. What it binds is not known. The CDR3 is made up of 11 amino acids. CDR1 DFQATT and CDR2 SNEGSKA come from the germline V gene (reference sequence). With 7 bases removed from V and 8 bases from J, the gap between germline ends came to 11 bases. TCRdb passed the 5' RACE reads through MiXCR, listing each CDR3 protein once. Among some 760,000 distinct CDR3 sequences listed, 18% were seen once. The sample also formed part of further work on T cells expressing NK-cell markers.

Sequenced material: PBMCs. The TCR sequence derives from a woman under 30 in good health. The chain uses TRBV20-1 and TRBJ2-2; D call uncertain. The CDR3 sequence is CSVQMLGELFF. The CDR3 DNA reads as TGCAGTGTACAGATGTTAGGGGAGCTGTTTTTT.